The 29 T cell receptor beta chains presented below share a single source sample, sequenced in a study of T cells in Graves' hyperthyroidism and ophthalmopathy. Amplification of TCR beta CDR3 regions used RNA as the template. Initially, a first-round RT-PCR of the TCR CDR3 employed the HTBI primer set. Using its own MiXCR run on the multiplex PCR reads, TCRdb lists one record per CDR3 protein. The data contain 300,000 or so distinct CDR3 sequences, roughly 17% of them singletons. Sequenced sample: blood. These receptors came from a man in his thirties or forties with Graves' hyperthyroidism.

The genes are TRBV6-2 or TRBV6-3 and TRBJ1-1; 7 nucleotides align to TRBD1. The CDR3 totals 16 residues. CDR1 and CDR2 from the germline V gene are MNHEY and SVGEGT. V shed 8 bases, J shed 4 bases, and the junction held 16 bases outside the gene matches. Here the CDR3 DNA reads TGTGCCAGCGGAGAAGGGGGCGCAATCGGAAGCACTGAAGCTTTCTTT. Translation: CASGEGGAIGSTEAFF.

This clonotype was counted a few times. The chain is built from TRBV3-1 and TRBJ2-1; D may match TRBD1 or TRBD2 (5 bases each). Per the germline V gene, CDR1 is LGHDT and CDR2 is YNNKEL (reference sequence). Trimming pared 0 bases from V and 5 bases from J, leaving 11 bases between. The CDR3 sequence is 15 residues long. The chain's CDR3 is CASSQDPGPHNEQFF. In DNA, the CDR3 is TGTGCCAGCAGCCAAGACCCGGGACCGCACAATGAGCAGTTCTTC.

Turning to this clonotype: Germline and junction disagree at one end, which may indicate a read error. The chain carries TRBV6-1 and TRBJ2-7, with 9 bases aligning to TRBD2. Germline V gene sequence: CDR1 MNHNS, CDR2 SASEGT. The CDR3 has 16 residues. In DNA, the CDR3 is TGTGCCAGCAGTGTCGGGCTAGCGGGAAACGCCTACGGGCAGTACTTC. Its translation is CASSVGLAGNAYGQYF.

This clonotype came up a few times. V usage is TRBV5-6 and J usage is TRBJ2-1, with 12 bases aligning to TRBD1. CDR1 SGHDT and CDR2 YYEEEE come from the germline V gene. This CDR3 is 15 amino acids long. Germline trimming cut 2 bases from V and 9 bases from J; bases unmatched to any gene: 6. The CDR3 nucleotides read TGTGCCAGCAGCTTCTCCGGGACAGGGGGCAGTGAGCAGTTCTTC. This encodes CASSFSGTGGSEQFF.

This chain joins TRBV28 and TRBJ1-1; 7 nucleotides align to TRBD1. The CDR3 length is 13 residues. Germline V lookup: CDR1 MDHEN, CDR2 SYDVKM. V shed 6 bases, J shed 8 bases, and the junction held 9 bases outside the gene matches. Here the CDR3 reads CASRGGTATEAFF. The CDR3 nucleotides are TGTGCCAGCAGGGGGGGGACAGCTACAGAAGCTTTCTTT. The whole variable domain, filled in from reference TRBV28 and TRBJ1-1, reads DVKVTQSSRYLVKRTGEKVFLECVQDMDHENMFWYRQDPGLGLRLIYFSYDVKMKEKGDIPEGYSVSREKKERFSLILESASTNQTSMYLCASRGGTATEAFFGQGTRLTVV.

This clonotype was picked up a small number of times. CDR3 protein: CSADPAQGWGTNTEAFF. As DNA, the CDR3 is TGCAGTGCTGACCCCGCCCAGGGCTGGGGGACGAACACTGAAGCTTTCTTT. This chain uses TRBV20-1 with TRBJ1-1; D is possibly TRBD1 (5 bases). Germline values: CDR1 DFQATT, CDR2 SNEGSKA (reference sequence). The CDR3 sequence is 17 residues long. V shed 5 bases and J shed 1 base, with 23 bases lying between them.

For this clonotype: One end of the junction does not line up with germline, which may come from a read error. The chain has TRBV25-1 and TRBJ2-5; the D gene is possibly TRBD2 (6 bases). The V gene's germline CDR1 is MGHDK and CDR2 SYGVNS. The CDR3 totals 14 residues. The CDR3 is CASSESGAPREFHF. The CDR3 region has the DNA TGTGCCAGCAGTGAATCCGGCGCCCCCCGGGAGTTCCACTTC.

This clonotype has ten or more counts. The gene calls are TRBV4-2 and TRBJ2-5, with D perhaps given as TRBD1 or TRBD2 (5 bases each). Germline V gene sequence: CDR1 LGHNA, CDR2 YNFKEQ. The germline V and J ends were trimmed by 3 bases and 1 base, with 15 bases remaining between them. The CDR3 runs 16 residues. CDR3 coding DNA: TGTGCCAGCAGCCAGGAGGATGACAGATTCCAAGAGACCCAGTACTTC. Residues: CASSQEDDRFQETQYF.

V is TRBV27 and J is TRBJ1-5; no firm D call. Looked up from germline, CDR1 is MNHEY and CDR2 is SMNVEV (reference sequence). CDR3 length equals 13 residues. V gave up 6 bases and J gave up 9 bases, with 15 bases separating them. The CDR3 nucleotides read TGTGCCAGCAGGTCTGAACTATCAAGGCCCCAGCATTTT. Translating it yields CASRSELSRPQHF.

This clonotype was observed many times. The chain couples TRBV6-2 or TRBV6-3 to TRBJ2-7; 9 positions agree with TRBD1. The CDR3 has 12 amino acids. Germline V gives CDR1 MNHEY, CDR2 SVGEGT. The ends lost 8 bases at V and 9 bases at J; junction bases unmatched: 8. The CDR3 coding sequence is TGTGCCAGCCACCGGACAGGGGAAGGGCAGTACTTC. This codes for CASHRTGEGQYF.

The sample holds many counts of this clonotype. The CDR3: CSASSDGSTDTQYF. In DNA, the CDR3 is TGCAGTGCTAGCTCCGACGGGAGCACAGATACGCAGTATTTT. The chain has TRBV20-1 and TRBJ2-3; D uncertain. Germline CDR1 DFQATT, CDR2 SNEGSKA (reference sequence). The CDR3 spans 14 residues. V lost 3 bases and J lost 0, with 10 bases in between.

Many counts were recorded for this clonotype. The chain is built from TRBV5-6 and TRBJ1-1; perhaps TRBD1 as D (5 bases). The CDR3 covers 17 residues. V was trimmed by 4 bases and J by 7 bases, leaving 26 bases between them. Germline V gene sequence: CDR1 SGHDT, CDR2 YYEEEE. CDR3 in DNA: TGTGCCAGCAGCACGGGACCTGTCCAACCTCTACTACTTGAAGCTTTCTTT. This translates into CASSTGPVQPLLLEAFF.

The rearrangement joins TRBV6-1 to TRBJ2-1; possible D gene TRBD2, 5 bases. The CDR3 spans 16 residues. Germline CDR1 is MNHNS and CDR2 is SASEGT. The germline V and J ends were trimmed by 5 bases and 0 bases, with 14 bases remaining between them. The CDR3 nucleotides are TGTGCCAGCAGTTTAGGAGCGGCCTTCTCCTACAATGAGCAGTTCTTC. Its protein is CASSLGAAFSYNEQFF.

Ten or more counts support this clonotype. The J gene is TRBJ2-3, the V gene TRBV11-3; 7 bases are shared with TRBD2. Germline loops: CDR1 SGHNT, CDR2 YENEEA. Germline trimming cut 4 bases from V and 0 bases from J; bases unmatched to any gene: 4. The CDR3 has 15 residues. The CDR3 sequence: CASSYPGLSTDTQYF. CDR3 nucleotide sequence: TGTGCCAGCAGCTACCCGGGACTAAGCACAGATACGCAGTATTTT.

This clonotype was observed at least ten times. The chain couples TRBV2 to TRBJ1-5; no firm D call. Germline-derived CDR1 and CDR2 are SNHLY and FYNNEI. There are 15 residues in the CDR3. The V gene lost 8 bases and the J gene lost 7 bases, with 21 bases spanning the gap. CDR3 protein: CASRHTREDGQPQHF. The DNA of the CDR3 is TGTGCCAGCCGACACACCCGGGAAGATGGGCAGCCCCAGCATTTT.

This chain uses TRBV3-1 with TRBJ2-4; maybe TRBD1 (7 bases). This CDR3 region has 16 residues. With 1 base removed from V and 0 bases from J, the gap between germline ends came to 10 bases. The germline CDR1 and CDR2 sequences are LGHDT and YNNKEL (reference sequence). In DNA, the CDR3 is TGTGCCAGCAGCCAAGCTCAGGGGGGAGCCAAAAACATTCAGTACTTC. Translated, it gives CASSQAQGGAKNIQYF.

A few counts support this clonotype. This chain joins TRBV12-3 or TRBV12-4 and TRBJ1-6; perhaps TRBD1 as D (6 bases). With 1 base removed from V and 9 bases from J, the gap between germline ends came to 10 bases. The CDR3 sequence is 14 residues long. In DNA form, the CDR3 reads TGTGCCAGCAGTTTAGGGGGGGGGCTTTCACCCCTCCACTTT. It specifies CASSLGGGLSPLHF.

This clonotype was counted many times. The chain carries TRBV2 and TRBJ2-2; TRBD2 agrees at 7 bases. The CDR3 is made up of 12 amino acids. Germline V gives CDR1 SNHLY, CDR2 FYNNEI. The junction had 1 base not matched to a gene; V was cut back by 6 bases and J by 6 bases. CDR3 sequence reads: CASRSGAGELFF. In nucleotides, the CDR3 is TGTGCCAGCAGGAGCGGGGCCGGGGAGCTGTTTTTT. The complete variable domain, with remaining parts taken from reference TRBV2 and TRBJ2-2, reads EPEVTQTPSHQVTQMGQEVILRCVPISNHLYFYWYRQILGQKVEFLVSFYNNEISEKSEIFDDQFSVERPDGSNFTLKIRSTKLEDSAMYFCASRSGAGELFFGEGSRLTVL.

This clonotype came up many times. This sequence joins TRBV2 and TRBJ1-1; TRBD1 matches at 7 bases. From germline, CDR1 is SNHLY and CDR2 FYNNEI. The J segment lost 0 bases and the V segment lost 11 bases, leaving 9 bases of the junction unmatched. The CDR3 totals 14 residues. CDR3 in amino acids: CAARDSTMNTEAFF. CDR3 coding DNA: TGTGCCGCCCGGGACAGCACCATGAACACTGAAGCTTTCTTT.

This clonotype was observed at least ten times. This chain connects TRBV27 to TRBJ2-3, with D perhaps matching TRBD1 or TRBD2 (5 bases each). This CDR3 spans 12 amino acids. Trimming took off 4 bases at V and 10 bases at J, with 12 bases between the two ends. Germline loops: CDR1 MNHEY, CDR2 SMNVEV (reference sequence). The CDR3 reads CASSYRDGAQYF. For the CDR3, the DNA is TGTGCCAGCAGTTACCGGGACGGAGCGCAGTATTTT.

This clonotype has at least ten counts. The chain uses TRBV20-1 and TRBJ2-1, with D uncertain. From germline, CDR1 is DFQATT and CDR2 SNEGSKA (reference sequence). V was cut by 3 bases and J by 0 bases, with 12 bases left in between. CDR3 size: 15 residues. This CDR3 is CSASGPSRSYNEQFF. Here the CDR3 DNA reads TGCAGTGCTAGTGGTCCGAGTCGCTCCTACAATGAGCAGTTCTTC.

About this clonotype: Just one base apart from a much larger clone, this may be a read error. This chain's CDR3 is CASRATDTQYF. The CDR3 nucleotides are TGCGCCAGCAGAGCCACAGATACGCAGTATTTT. V gene TRBV5-1 combines with J gene TRBJ2-3; unclear D gene. CDR1 is SGHRS and CDR2 is YFSETQ in the germline V gene. The CDR3 runs 11 residues. Trimming cost V 5 bases and J 2 bases, with 3 bases left between them. The whole variable domain, remainder taken from reference TRBV5-1 and TRBJ2-3, is KAGVTQTPRYLIKTRGQQVTLSCSPISGHRSVSWYQQTPGQGLQFLFEYFSETQRNKGNFPGRFSGRQFSNSRSEMNVSTLELGDSALYLCASRATDTQYFGPGTRLTVL.

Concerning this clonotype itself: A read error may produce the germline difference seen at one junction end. CDR3 amino acids: CASSLDGDEPYF. The CDR3 DNA is TGTGCCAGCAGCTTAGACGGAGACGAGCCGTACTTC. The chain links TRBV11-2 to TRBJ2-7; D is undetermined. The CDR3 has 12 amino acids. Germline values: CDR1 SGHAT, CDR2 FQNNGV.

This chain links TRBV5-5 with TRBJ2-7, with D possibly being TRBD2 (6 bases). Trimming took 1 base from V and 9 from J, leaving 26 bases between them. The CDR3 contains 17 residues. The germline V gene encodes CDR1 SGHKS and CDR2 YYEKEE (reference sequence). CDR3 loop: CASSLKSFGTGGTGQYF. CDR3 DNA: TGTGCCAGCAGCTTGAAATCGTTTGGGACTGGAGGGACCGGGCAGTACTTC.

For the CDR3, the DNA is TGTGCCACCAGCTTACGACAGGGGGCCGGTGACACCATATATTTT. This sequence encodes CATSLRQGAGDTIYF. The V and J genes are TRBV15 and TRBJ1-3, with 10 bases fitting TRBD1. Trimming at V came to 5 bases and at J to 8 bases, leaving 9 bases not matched to a gene. This CDR3 has 15 amino acids. In germline, CDR1 is LNHNV, CDR2 YYDKDF (reference sequence).

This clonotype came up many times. CDR3: CASRRGQGATEAFF. Written as DNA, the CDR3 is TGTGCCAGCAGGCGAGGACAGGGGGCGACTGAAGCTTTCTTT. V and J are TRBV6-2 or TRBV6-3 and TRBJ1-1, with TRBD1 matching 11 bases. The CDR3 contains 14 residues. Trimming took 6 bases from V and 5 from J; bases not matched to a gene: 5. CDR1 MNHEY and CDR2 SVGEGT come from the germline V gene.

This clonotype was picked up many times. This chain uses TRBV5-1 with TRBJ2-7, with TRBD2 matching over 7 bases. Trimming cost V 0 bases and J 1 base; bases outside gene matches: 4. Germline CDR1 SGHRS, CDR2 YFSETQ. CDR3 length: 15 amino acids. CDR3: CASSLALAESYEQYF. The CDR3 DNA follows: TGCGCCAGCAGCTTGGCGCTAGCGGAGTCCTACGAGCAGTACTTC. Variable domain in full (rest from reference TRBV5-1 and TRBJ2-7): KAGVTQTPRYLIKTRGQQVTLSCSPISGHRSVSWYQQTPGQGLQFLFEYFSETQRNKGNFPGRFSGRQFSNSRSEMNVSTLELGDSALYLCASSLALAESYEQYFGPGTRLTVT.

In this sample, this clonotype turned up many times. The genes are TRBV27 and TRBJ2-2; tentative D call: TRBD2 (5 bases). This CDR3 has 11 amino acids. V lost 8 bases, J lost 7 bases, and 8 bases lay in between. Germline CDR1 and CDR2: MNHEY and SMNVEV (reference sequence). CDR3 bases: TGTGCCAGCGTTGCGGGCGGGGAGCTGTTTTTT. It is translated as CASVAGGELFF.

The CDR3: CAWSVSGQAFF. The CDR3 bases are TGTGCCTGGAGTGTTTCAGGGCAAGCTTTCTTT. V and J are TRBV30 and TRBJ1-1, with D possibly matching TRBD1 (5 bases). Per the germline V gene, CDR1 is GTSNPN and CDR2 is SVGIG (reference sequence). Trimming left V 0 bases short and J 9 bases short, with 8 bases between. The CDR3 spans 11 residues.